These 9 T cell receptor beta chains originate from one sample sequenced in a study of blood T cell repertoires in COVID-19. The method was immunoSEQ multiplex PCR; TCRdb's version includes in-frame clones alone and lacks a portion of them. The repertoire includes roughly 230,000 clones, approximately 86% of them detected once, and roughly 6.4% sits in the top ten. The sample was peripheral blood. The receptor source for this set is a woman aged 60-75 years with active or convalescent COVID-19.

CDR3 residues: CASSSSSLSGGSYGYTF. CDR3 bases: TGTGCCAGCAGTTCCTCTTCGTTGTCAGGGGGGTCCTATGGCTACACCTTC. The genes are TRBV27 and TRBJ1-2; 7 bases fit TRBD1. The CDR3 sequence is 17 residues long. The germline CDR1 and CDR2 sequences are MNHEY and SMNVEV (reference sequence). With V trimmed by 4 bases and J by 4 bases, 15 bases remained unmatched.

The chain combines TRBV13 with TRBJ2-3; TRBD2 might be the D (6 bases). The CDR3 spans 18 residues. Trimming took 0 bases from V and 0 from J, leaving 16 bases between them. The germline V gene encodes CDR1 PRHDT and CDR2 FYEKMQ (reference sequence). The CDR3 reads CASSLGLIAGPSTDTQYF. DNA of the CDR3: TGTGCCAGCAGCTTAGGCCTTATCGCGGGGCCTAGCACAGATACGCAGTATTTT.

This clone occurred once. The chain joins TRBV24-1 to TRBJ2-1; 10 bases align to TRBD2. V lost 0 bases to trimming and J lost 7 bases; unmatched junction nucleotides: 2. Germline V gene sequence: CDR1 KGHDR, CDR2 SFDVKD. There are 15 residues in the CDR3. In nucleotides, the CDR3 is TGTGCCACCAGTGATTTGGGACTAGCGGATAATGAGCAGTTCTTC. As protein: CATSDLGLADNEQFF.

This chain joins TRBV5-1 and TRBJ2-1; no reliable D call. This CDR3 has 16 residues. Trimming took 4 bases from V and 4 from J, leaving 18 bases between them. Germline V CDR1 and CDR2: SGHRS, YFSETQ. The CDR3 is CASSLSGSALYNEQFF. The DNA for the CDR3 is TGCGCCAGCAGCCTTTCCGGGTCTGCCTTGTACAATGAGCAGTTCTTC.

This clone was recorded once. This sequence joins TRBV7-9 and TRBJ2-1, with D possibly being TRBD2 (5 bases). The CDR3 has 17 amino acids. Germline assignment: CDR1 SEHNR and CDR2 FQNEAQ (reference sequence). V was clipped by 7 bases and J by 0 bases, with 19 bases between them. Here the CDR3 reads CASIKPDRGGSYNEQFF. CDR3 DNA sequence: TGTGCCAGCATTAAACCGGATCGGGGTGGCTCCTACAATGAGCAGTTCTTC.

J is TRBJ1-1 and V is TRBV18; 7 bases match TRBD1. Germline values: CDR1 KGHSH, CDR2 LQKENI. The CDR3 loop spans 15 amino acids. J was trimmed by 0 bases and V by 2 bases; bases with no gene match: 3. The CDR3, as DNA: TGTGCCAGCTCACCAGAGGGGGCTATGAACACTGAAGCTTTCTTT. This codes for CASSPEGAMNTEAFF.

The J gene is TRBJ2-1, the V gene TRBV11-1; 10 bases align to TRBD1. This CDR3 region has 15 residues. Per germline, CDR1 SGHAT and CDR2 FQDESV (reference sequence). Germline trimming cut 3 bases from V and 8 bases from J; bases unmatched to any gene: 7. Written as DNA, the CDR3 is TGTGCCAGCAGCTTCTTTCCCGGGACAGGGGATGAGCAGTTCTTC. This encodes CASSFFPGTGDEQFF.

The chain is built from TRBV28 and TRBJ1-3; D possibly corresponds to TRBD1 (5 bases). The germline V gene encodes CDR1 MDHEN and CDR2 SYDVKM. CDR3 length: 14 residues. The ends were cut back, 7 bases at V and 4 bases at J, with 14 bases in the middle. The CDR3 loop is CASTAGGNGNTIYF. The CDR3 coding sequence is TGTGCCAGCACCGCTGGGGGGAACGGAAACACCATATATTTT.

V gene TRBV11-3 combines with J gene TRBJ2-7; D remains unclear. This CDR3 has 12 residues. Germline CDR1 reads SGHNT; CDR2 reads YENEEA. V was trimmed by 2 bases and J by 7 bases, leaving 9 bases between them. The CDR3 region is CASSLIAREQYF. The CDR3 DNA sequence: TGTGCCAGCAGCTTAATAGCCCGGGAGCAGTACTTC.